This is a list of T cell receptor beta chains from one sample in a study of cytomegalovirus exposure and HLA in healthy donors. Generated by immunoSEQ multiplex PCR, the TCRdb table keeps only in-frame clones and is missing some. The sample lists about 110,000 clones; 60% to 85% were seen once. Sequenced: PBMCs. The origin of the receptors is a male donor in good health and CMV-seropositive. CDR3s include the opening cysteine and the closing phenylalanine or tryptophan. Fields, in order: J gene, V gene, CDR3 length, clone size, D gene, CDR3 protein. D genes are given only for firm matches. Clone size is shown for a subset of rows, as once, few, many or a class of expanded clone.

j_call: TRBJ1-1; v_call: TRBV28; cdr3_length: 14; clone_size: few; d_call: .; cdr3_aa: CASSNRVSDTEAFF
j_call: TRBJ1-3; v_call: TRBV5-1; cdr3_length: 17; clone_size: .; d_call: TRBD1; cdr3_aa: CASSLYPTGAPGNTIYF
j_call: TRBJ1-3; v_call: TRBV28; cdr3_length: 17; clone_size: .; d_call: .; cdr3_aa: CASSLDTLYVTGNTIYF
j_call: TRBJ2-5; v_call: TRBV9; cdr3_length: 14; clone_size: few; d_call: .; cdr3_aa: CASSTGLPYETQYF
j_call: TRBJ1-5; v_call: TRBV28; cdr3_length: 17; clone_size: few; d_call: .; cdr3_aa: CASSPPARVRSNQPQHF
j_call: TRBJ2-2; v_call: TRBV29-1; cdr3_length: 14; clone_size: once; d_call: .; cdr3_aa: CSVYDRTNTGELFF
j_call: TRBJ2-7; v_call: TRBV5-1; cdr3_length: 14; clone_size: .; d_call: TRBD1; cdr3_aa: CASSLTGANYEQYF
j_call: TRBJ2-7; v_call: TRBV7-3; cdr3_length: 14; clone_size: .; d_call: .; cdr3_aa: CASSLTTGSYEQYF
j_call: TRBJ2-1; v_call: TRBV18; cdr3_length: 13; clone_size: .; d_call: .; cdr3_aa: CASSPTPGNEQFF
j_call: TRBJ1-2; v_call: TRBV7-8; cdr3_length: 18; clone_size: .; d_call: TRBD1; cdr3_aa: CASSLEFTGGGGSYGYTF
j_call: TRBJ2-7; v_call: TRBV7-6; cdr3_length: 15; clone_size: .; d_call: .; cdr3_aa: CASSLSGVVSYEQYF
j_call: TRBJ2-1; v_call: TRBV7-6; cdr3_length: 18; clone_size: .; d_call: .; cdr3_aa: CASSPMAPRSASYNEQFF
j_call: TRBJ1-6; v_call: TRBV19; cdr3_length: 17; clone_size: .; d_call: .; cdr3_aa: CASSIRGPPSYNSPLHF
j_call: TRBJ1-2; v_call: TRBV5-6; cdr3_length: 14; clone_size: .; d_call: TRBD1; cdr3_aa: CASSFGQAAGGYTF
j_call: TRBJ2-1; v_call: TRBV6-1; cdr3_length: 15; clone_size: .; d_call: TRBD1; cdr3_aa: CASSEAGTAYNEQFF
j_call: TRBJ1-5; v_call: TRBV5-1; cdr3_length: 15; clone_size: .; d_call: .; cdr3_aa: CASSLTGQGYQPQHF
j_call: TRBJ1-5; v_call: TRBV19; cdr3_length: 12; clone_size: .; d_call: .; cdr3_aa: CASSILNQPQHF
j_call: TRBJ2-7; v_call: TRBV6-1; cdr3_length: 14; clone_size: once; d_call: TRBD2; cdr3_aa: CASSETSGTYEQYF
j_call: TRBJ2-7; v_call: TRBV4-2; cdr3_length: 15; clone_size: .; d_call: TRBD2; cdr3_aa: CASSQDRGVPYEQYF
j_call: TRBJ2-7; v_call: TRBV4-3; cdr3_length: 15; clone_size: .; d_call: TRBD2; cdr3_aa: CASSQGPGGSYEQYF
j_call: TRBJ2-3; v_call: TRBV5-1; cdr3_length: 15; clone_size: .; d_call: TRBD1; cdr3_aa: CASSFLQGATDTQYF
j_call: TRBJ2-7; v_call: TRBV7-2; cdr3_length: 15; clone_size: .; d_call: .; cdr3_aa: CASSFGGQTSYEQYF
j_call: TRBJ2-7; v_call: TRBV5-4; cdr3_length: 14; clone_size: few; d_call: .; cdr3_aa: CASSLGPSSYEQYF
j_call: TRBJ1-2; v_call: TRBV15; cdr3_length: 13; clone_size: .; d_call: .; cdr3_aa: CATSGGLPVGYTF
j_call: TRBJ1-1; v_call: TRBV4-3; cdr3_length: 14; clone_size: .; d_call: .; cdr3_aa: CASSHTSGLGEAFF
j_call: TRBJ1-1; v_call: TRBV10-3; cdr3_length: 14; clone_size: .; d_call: TRBD1; cdr3_aa: CAISEGQENTEAFF
j_call: TRBJ2-2; v_call: TRBV7-3; cdr3_length: 12; clone_size: .; d_call: .; cdr3_aa: CASSRRTGELFF
j_call: TRBJ1-2; v_call: TRBV29-1; cdr3_length: 15; clone_size: .; d_call: .; cdr3_aa: CSVEDLTGRKYGYPF
j_call: TRBJ1-5; v_call: TRBV27; cdr3_length: 15; clone_size: .; d_call: TRBD1; cdr3_aa: CASRVGGTGDQPQHF
j_call: TRBJ1-6; v_call: TRBV7-9; cdr3_length: 16; clone_size: .; d_call: .; cdr3_aa: CASSLGRDPLNSPLHF
j_call: TRBJ1-1; v_call: TRBV11-2; cdr3_length: 18; clone_size: .; d_call: .; cdr3_aa: CASSLVGRTRGMNTEAFF
j_call: TRBJ2-3; v_call: TRBV7-2; cdr3_length: 11; clone_size: .; d_call: .; cdr3_aa: CASGLSDTQYF
j_call: TRBJ1-1; v_call: TRBV27; cdr3_length: 15; clone_size: .; d_call: TRBD1; cdr3_aa: CASSFGTGANTEAFF
j_call: TRBJ1-4; v_call: TRBV18; cdr3_length: 16; clone_size: few; d_call: TRBD1; cdr3_aa: CASSPFGQGGAEKLFF
j_call: TRBJ2-5; v_call: TRBV10-3; cdr3_length: 15; clone_size: .; d_call: .; cdr3_aa: CAISGWRSGQETQYF
j_call: TRBJ2-7; v_call: TRBV7-9; cdr3_length: 15; clone_size: .; d_call: TRBD2; cdr3_aa: CASSLGTSGIHEQYF
j_call: TRBJ2-1; v_call: TRBV19; cdr3_length: 15; clone_size: .; d_call: TRBD2; cdr3_aa: CASRTSGSSYNEQFF
j_call: TRBJ2-7; v_call: TRBV19; cdr3_length: 14; clone_size: .; d_call: .; cdr3_aa: CASRDPGHDYEQYF
j_call: TRBJ1-2; v_call: TRBV7-8; cdr3_length: 15; clone_size: .; d_call: .; cdr3_aa: CASSLGPGVNYGYTF
j_call: TRBJ2-1; v_call: TRBV7-2; cdr3_length: 14; clone_size: .; d_call: TRBD2; cdr3_aa: CASSLGTSPNEQFF
j_call: TRBJ2-2; v_call: TRBV5-1; cdr3_length: 15; clone_size: few; d_call: TRBD1; cdr3_aa: CASSSGTGNTGELFF
j_call: TRBJ1-6; v_call: TRBV28; cdr3_length: 15; clone_size: few; d_call: .; cdr3_aa: CASSLGGADRYTLHF
j_call: TRBJ1-4; v_call: TRBV7-7; cdr3_length: 18; clone_size: .; d_call: TRBD1; cdr3_aa: CASSLAGTGGVRNEKLFF
j_call: TRBJ2-7; v_call: TRBV27; cdr3_length: 13; clone_size: .; d_call: .; cdr3_aa: CASSYGGQGEQYF
j_call: TRBJ1-5; v_call: TRBV30; cdr3_length: 14; clone_size: .; d_call: TRBD1; cdr3_aa: CAWRPGTGNQPQNF
j_call: TRBJ1-5; v_call: TRBV2; cdr3_length: 15; clone_size: .; d_call: .; cdr3_aa: CASSEMGRKGGPQHF
j_call: TRBJ1-1; v_call: TRBV30; cdr3_length: 12; clone_size: .; d_call: TRBD1; cdr3_aa: CAWNQGGPEAFF
j_call: TRBJ2-3; v_call: TRBV6-4; cdr3_length: 13; clone_size: few; d_call: .; cdr3_aa: CASSPRGTDTQYF
j_call: TRBJ1-4; v_call: TRBV19; cdr3_length: 14; clone_size: .; d_call: .; cdr3_aa: CASSIAGRHEKLFF
j_call: TRBJ1-1; v_call: TRBV6-5; cdr3_length: 15; clone_size: .; d_call: .; cdr3_aa: CASSYSSRGRAEAFF
j_call: TRBJ1-5; v_call: TRBV4-3; cdr3_length: 16; clone_size: .; d_call: TRBD1; cdr3_aa: CASSQDLIRGRQPQHF
j_call: TRBJ2-7; v_call: TRBV29-1; cdr3_length: 14; clone_size: .; d_call: TRBD2; cdr3_aa: CSVASGSAHYEQYF
j_call: TRBJ2-7; v_call: TRBV14; cdr3_length: 15; clone_size: .; d_call: TRBD1; cdr3_aa: CASRPTGAPPYEQYF